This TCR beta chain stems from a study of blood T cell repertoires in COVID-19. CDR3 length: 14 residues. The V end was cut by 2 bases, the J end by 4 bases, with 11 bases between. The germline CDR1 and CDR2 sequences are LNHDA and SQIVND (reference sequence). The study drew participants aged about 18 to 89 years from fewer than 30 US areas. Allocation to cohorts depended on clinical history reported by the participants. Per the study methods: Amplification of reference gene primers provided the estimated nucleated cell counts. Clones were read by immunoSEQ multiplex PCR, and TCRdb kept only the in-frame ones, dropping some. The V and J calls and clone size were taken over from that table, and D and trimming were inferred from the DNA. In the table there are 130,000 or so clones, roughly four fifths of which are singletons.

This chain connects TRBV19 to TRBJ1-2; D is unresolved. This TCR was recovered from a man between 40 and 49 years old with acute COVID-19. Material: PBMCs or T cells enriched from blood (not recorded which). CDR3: CASSITSITYGYTF. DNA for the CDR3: TGTGCCAGTAGTATAACCAGTATCACCTATGGCTACACCTTC.